The present T cell receptor (beta chain) was sequenced within a study of blood T cell repertoires in COVID-19. The germline CDR1 and CDR2 sequences are MNHEY and SMNVEV (reference sequence). The V segment lost 4 bases and the J segment 1 base; nucleotides outside the gene matches: 7. The CDR3 sequence is 16 residues long. Clones were sequenced by immunoSEQ multiplex PCR, and TCRdb holds only the in-frame ones, with some missing. This sample carries tens of thousands of clones, more than 70% of them seen once, and the ten largest clones take around 4%. The sequenced sample consisted of peripheral blood. The chain has TRBV27 and TRBJ1-1; 9 bases agree with TRBD1. This TCR was sampled from an elderly man with active COVID-19. Here the CDR3 reads CASSYNGDRANTEAFF. CDR3 DNA sequence: TGTGCCAGCAGTTATAACGGGGACAGGGCGAACACTGAAGCTTTCTTT.